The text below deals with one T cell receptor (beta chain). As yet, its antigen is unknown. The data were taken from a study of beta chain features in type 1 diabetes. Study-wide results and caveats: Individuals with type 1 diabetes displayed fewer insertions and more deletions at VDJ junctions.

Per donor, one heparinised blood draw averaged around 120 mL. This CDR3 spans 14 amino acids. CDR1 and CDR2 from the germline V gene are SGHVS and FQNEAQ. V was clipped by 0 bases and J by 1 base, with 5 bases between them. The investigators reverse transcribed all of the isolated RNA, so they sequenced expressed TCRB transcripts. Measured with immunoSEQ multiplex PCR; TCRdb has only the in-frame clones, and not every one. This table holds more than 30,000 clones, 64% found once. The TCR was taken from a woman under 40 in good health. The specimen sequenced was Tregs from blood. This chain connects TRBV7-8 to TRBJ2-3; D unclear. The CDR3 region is CASSLAPGTDTQYF. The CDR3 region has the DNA TGTGCCAGCAGCTTAGCCCCAGGCACAGATACGCAGTATTTT.